Following are 12 T cell receptor beta chains from one sample sequenced in a study of blood T cell repertoires in COVID-19. Clones were read by immunoSEQ multiplex PCR, and TCRdb kept only the in-frame ones, dropping some. The sample lists 300,000 to 400,000 clones, just over 85% occurring once. The specimen sequenced was PBMCs or T cells enriched from blood (not recorded which). Receptors originate from a woman aged 40 to 55 with acute COVID-19.

This chain uses TRBV19 with TRBJ1-2; 8 nucleotides align to TRBD1. The germline V gene has CDR1 LNHDA and CDR2 SQIVND (reference sequence). This CDR3 region has 14 residues. The CDR3, as DNA: TGTGCAGCAGGGACAGGTTGGTCGAACTATGGCTACACCTTC. Protein sequence: CAAGTGWSNYGYTF. Looking up the rest from reference TRBV19 and TRBJ1-2 gives the full variable domain: DGGITQSPKYLFRKEGQNVTLSCEQNLNHDAMYWYRQDPGQGLRLIYYSQIVNDFQKGDIAEGYSVSREKKESFPLTVTSAQKNPTAFYLCAAGTGWSNYGYTFGSGTRLTVV.

The rearrangement links TRBV18 to TRBJ1-2; 9 bases fit TRBD1. CDR3 size: 14 residues. Germline values: CDR1 KGHSH, CDR2 LQKENI. Trimming removed 0 bases from V and 11 bases from J; junction bases left unmatched: 7. The CDR3: CASSPPDRGVRYTF. In nucleotides, the CDR3 is TGTGCCAGCTCACCACCCGACAGGGGGGTCCGGTACACCTTC.

Only a few counts were recorded for this clone. The chain has TRBV18 and TRBJ1-4; D gene ambiguous. Germline values: CDR1 KGHSH, CDR2 LQKENI. The CDR3 consists of 14 residues. V shed 3 bases and J shed 3 bases, with 8 bases lying between them. The CDR3, as DNA: TGTGCCAGCTCACCCAGACAAGCTAATGAAAAACTGTTTTTT. Protein product: CASSPRQANEKLFF.

The CDR3 protein is CASSLVGSGGYNEQFF. DNA of the CDR3: TGTGCCAGCAGTTTAGTTGGTAGCGGCGGATACAATGAGCAGTTCTTC. The gene calls are TRBV27 and TRBJ2-1, with D possibly matching TRBD2 (6 bases). This CDR3 has 16 amino acids. V was cut by 2 bases and J by 4 bases, with 15 bases left in between. The germline V gene encodes CDR1 MNHEY and CDR2 SMNVEV (reference sequence).

The rearrangement joins TRBV28 to TRBJ2-5, with 9 bases matching TRBD2. V was clipped by 4 bases and J by 1 base; unmatched bases: 4. Germline V CDR1 and CDR2: MDHEN, SYDVKM. The CDR3 extends over 15 amino acids. The CDR3 protein is CASSWGREGQETQYF. The DNA for the CDR3 is TGTGCCAGCAGTTGGGGGCGGGAGGGCCAAGAGACCCAGTACTTC.

In its sample, this clone was seen once. J is TRBJ1-1 and V is TRBV9; D gene ambiguous. There are 15 residues in the CDR3. From germline, CDR1 is SGDLS and CDR2 YYNGEE. V was trimmed by 0 bases and J by 1 base, leaving 10 bases between them. The CDR3 region is CASSVAGVANTEAFF. The CDR3 region has the DNA TGTGCCAGCAGCGTAGCAGGTGTGGCGAACACTGAAGCTTTCTTT.

J is TRBJ1-1 and V is TRBV28; D not certain. V gave up 9 bases and J gave up 4 bases, with 12 bases separating them. This CDR3 is 12 amino acids long. The germline CDR1 and CDR2 sequences are MDHEN and SYDVKM. The CDR3 region is CASGTAGTEAFF. DNA of the CDR3: TGTGCCAGTGGAACTGCGGGCACTGAAGCTTTCTTT. The variable domain in full, completed from reference TRBV28 and TRBJ1-1, reads DVKVTQSSRYLVKRTGEKVFLECVQDMDHENMFWYRQDPGLGLRLIYFSYDVKMKEKGDIPEGYSVSREKKERFSLILESASTNQTSMYLCASGTAGTEAFFGQGTRLTVV.

This chain joins TRBV11-3 and TRBJ2-6, with 7 bases identical to TRBD1. This CDR3 comprises 18 residues. Germline CDR1 and CDR2: SGHNT and YENEEA. Trimming took 4 bases from V and 2 from J; bases not matched to a gene: 11. The CDR3 reads CASSSSNGTVAGANVLTF. The CDR3 bases are TGTGCCAGCAGCTCATCCAACGGGACAGTAGCTGGGGCCAACGTCCTGACTTTC.

The chain combines TRBV4-1 with TRBJ1-2; perhaps TRBD1 as D (5 bases). There are 13 residues in the CDR3. From germline, CDR1 is MGHRA and CDR2 YSYEKL. Between the trimmed V and J ends, which lost 3 bases and 4 bases, there was a span of 9 bases. The CDR3 here is CASSQDTFYGYTF. The CDR3 bases are TGCGCCAGCAGCCAGGACACGTTCTATGGCTACACCTTC.

This chain uses TRBV7-9 with TRBJ1-1; D remains unclear. Germline-derived CDR1 and CDR2 are SEHNR and FQNEAQ (reference sequence). CDR3 length: 12 residues. The germline V and J ends were trimmed by 5 bases and 3 bases, with 7 bases remaining between them. CDR3 DNA: TGTGCCAGCAGCAAACAAGACACTGAAGCTTTCTTT. Protein: CASSKQDTEAFF. Combining the CDR3 with reference TRBV7-9 and TRBJ1-1 gives the whole variable domain DTGVSQNPRHKITKRGQNVTFRCDPISEHNRLYWYRQTLGQGPEFLTYFQNEAQLEKSRLLSDRFSAERPKGSFSTLEIQRTEQGDSAMYLCASSKQDTEAFFGQGTRLTVV.

The chain uses TRBV5-6 and TRBJ1-4; 7 nucleotides match TRBD1. This CDR3 has 15 residues. V lost 4 bases to trimming and J lost 4 bases; unmatched junction nucleotides: 7. Germline CDR1 is SGHDT and CDR2 is YYEEEE. The CDR3 region has the DNA TGTGCCAGCAGCATACAGGGGAAAGGTAATGAAAAACTGTTTTTT. It translates to CASSIQGKGNEKLFF.

J is TRBJ1-2 and V is TRBV5-6, with unresolved D. The CDR3 consists of 14 residues. V lost 1 base to trimming and J lost 2 bases, with 9 bases between them. CDR1 and CDR2 (germline): SGHDT, YYEEEE. CDR3 amino acids: CASSLSGENYGYTF. CDR3 in DNA: TGTGCCAGCAGCTTGTCCGGGGAAAACTATGGCTACACCTTC. The whole variable domain, remainder taken from reference TRBV5-6 and TRBJ1-2, is DAGVTQSPTHLIKTRGQQVTLRCSPKSGHDTVSWYQQALGQGPQFIFQYYEEEERQRGNFPDRFSGHQFPNYSSELNVNALLLGDSALYLCASSLSGENYGYTFGSGTRLTVV.